The 23 T cell receptor beta chains listed next were all sequenced from one sample in a study of cytomegalovirus exposure and HLA in healthy donors. With 60 Vbeta and 13 Jbeta primers, the PCR was carried out. The protocol was immunoSEQ multiplex PCR, while the TCRdb copy is restricted to in-frame clones and leaves out a portion. The table lists about 160,000 clones, roughly four fifths of them singletons. Sequences were obtained from PBMCs. These receptors came from a woman aged 50 to 60 in good health and CMV-seropositive.

This clone occurred a few times. The rearrangement uses TRBV11-2 and TRBJ2-7, with 7 bases that match TRBD1. The CDR3 is 15 residues long. Per the germline V gene, CDR1 is SGHAT and CDR2 is FQNNGV. With V trimmed by 5 bases and J by 7 bases, 14 bases remained unmatched. CDR3: CASSPRGTDLGEQYF. Here the CDR3 DNA reads TGTGCCAGCAGCCCAAGAGGGACAGATTTGGGAGAGCAGTACTTC. The full variable domain, completed using reference TRBV11-2 and TRBJ2-7, is EAGVAQSPRYKIIEKRQSVAFWCNPISGHATLYWYQQILGQGPKLLIQFQNNGVVDDSQLPKDRFSAERLKGVDSTLKIQPAKLEDSAVYLCASSPRGTDLGEQYFGPGTRLTVT.

The V call is TRBV10-1, the J call TRBJ1-6; a weak D match, TRBD1 (5 bases). This CDR3 region has 15 residues. Trimming cost V 0 bases and J 9 bases, with 12 bases left between them. CDR1 and CDR2 (germline): WNHNN, SYGVQD (reference sequence). CDR3 sequence (DNA): TGCGCCAGCAGTGAGTCCGGGGGAGTGAGTTCACCCCTCCACTTT. Translation: CASSESGGVSSPLHF.

The chain uses TRBV15 and TRBJ2-1; D possibly corresponds to TRBD1 (5 bases). The CDR3 contains 15 residues. The V gene's germline CDR1 is LNHNV and CDR2 YYDKDF (reference sequence). V was trimmed by 0 bases and J by 5 bases, leaving 11 bases between them. The CDR3: CATSRDREVNNEQFF. The CDR3 nucleotides are TGTGCCACCAGCAGAGACAGGGAAGTTAACAATGAGCAGTTCTTC.

This clone was detected a few times. The rearrangement links TRBV10-3 to TRBJ1-1; 10 bases are shared with TRBD1. The J segment lost 1 base and the V segment lost 3 bases, leaving 2 bases of the junction unmatched. The CDR3 length is 15 residues. Germline values: CDR1 ENHRY, CDR2 SYGVKD. The CDR3 bases are TGTGCCATCAGTGATTGGACAGGGGGGAACACTGAAGCTTTCTTT. Its protein is CAISDWTGGNTEAFF.

V usage is TRBV5-1 and J usage is TRBJ1-4; D not resolved. The CDR3 sequence is 14 residues long. V shed 2 bases and J shed 6 bases, with 11 bases lying between them. Germline values: CDR1 SGHRS, CDR2 YFSETQ. The CDR3 loop reads CASSLTGRHEKLFF. For the CDR3, the DNA is TGCGCCAGCAGCTTAACGGGAAGACATGAAAAACTGTTTTTT.

The rearrangement uses TRBV4-1 and TRBJ1-2; D is perhaps TRBD1 (6 bases). Looked up from germline, CDR1 is MGHRA and CDR2 is YSYEKL. V dropped 0 bases and J dropped 2 bases, with 10 bases sitting between them. The CDR3 spans 15 residues. The CDR3 spells CASSQEGAQNYGYTF. The DNA for the CDR3 is TGCGCCAGCAGCCAAGAGGGGGCGCAGAACTATGGCTACACCTTC.

This sequence joins TRBV5-4 and TRBJ2-1, with 7 bases lining up with TRBD1. The V gene end was trimmed by 4 bases and the J gene end by 9 bases; junction bases not matched to a gene: 10. The CDR3 sequence is 14 residues long. Germline CDR1 reads SGHNT; CDR2 reads YYREEE (reference sequence). The CDR3 coding sequence is TGTGCCAGCAGCCGCGGACAGGATCGGAGTGAGCAGTTCTTC. Encoded protein: CASSRGQDRSEQFF. Based on the CDR3 plus reference TRBV5-4 and TRBJ2-1, the full variable domain is ETGVTQSPTHLIKTRGQQVTLRCSSQSGHNTVSWYQQALGQGPQFIFQYYREEENGRGNFPPRFSGLQFPNYSSELNVNALELDDSALYLCASSRGQDRSEQFFGPGTRLTVL.

V usage is TRBV9 and J usage is TRBJ1-2; D ambiguous. Germline V gives CDR1 SGDLS, CDR2 YYNGEE. The germline V and J ends were trimmed by 3 bases and 0 bases, with 12 bases remaining between them. The CDR3 totals 15 residues. In DNA, the CDR3 is TGTGCCAGCAGCGCCGGGAGCGGGGCTAACTATGGCTACACCTTC. Translated: CASSAGSGANYGYTF.

This clone has just one count. The J gene is TRBJ2-7, the V gene TRBV19; possible D gene TRBD1, 5 bases. Per the germline V gene, CDR1 is LNHDA and CDR2 is SQIVND (reference sequence). The V gene lost 2 bases and the J gene lost 4 bases, with 9 bases spanning the gap. The CDR3 has 13 residues. The chain's CDR3 is CASSISPGYEQYF. The CDR3 region has the DNA TGTGCCAGTAGTATAAGCCCAGGGTACGAGCAGTACTTC.

This chain joins TRBV14 and TRBJ1-3; D unclear. Per germline, CDR1 SGHDN and CDR2 FVKESK. V lost 7 bases, J lost 7 bases, and 20 bases lay in between. The CDR3 loop spans 15 amino acids. The CDR3 coding sequence is TGTGCCAGCAACCGAGGCTACGGGGTCGGGAACACCATATATTTT. Translating it yields CASNRGYGVGNTIYF.

The chain is built from TRBV5-1 and TRBJ2-1; 7 nucleotides agree with TRBD2. The CDR3 totals 16 residues. Trimming cost V 9 bases and J 0 bases; bases outside gene matches: 12. The germline gives CDR1 SGHRS, CDR2 YFSETQ. CDR3 coding DNA: TGCGCCACCCGACTACAACGGGGGGACTCCTACAATGAGCAGTTCTTC. Translating it yields CATRLQRGDSYNEQFF.

This clone was seen more than once but under ten times. The chain employs TRBV6-5 and TRBJ1-3; no reliable D call. Germline V gives CDR1 MNHEY, CDR2 SVGAGI. V lost 4 bases and J lost 2, with 15 bases in between. The CDR3 contains 16 residues. The CDR3 DNA is TGTGCCAGCAGTTCAGACACGCAATTCGCTGGAAACACCATATATTTT. Protein: CASSSDTQFAGNTIYF.

V and J are TRBV5-1 and TRBJ1-6; 7 positions match TRBD1. Germline V gene lookup returns CDR1 SGHRS and CDR2 YFSETQ. The J segment lost 9 bases and the V segment lost 3 bases, leaving 6 bases of the junction unmatched. The CDR3 spans 14 residues. CDR3 coding DNA: TGCGCCAGCAGCTCGGACAGGCTTTTTTCACCCCTCCACTTT. It yields the protein CASSSDRLFSPLHF.

The rearrangement joins TRBV5-1 to TRBJ2-7; TRBD2 matches at 10 bases. Trimming removed 3 bases from V and 6 bases from J; junction bases left unmatched: 12. CDR3 length: 16 residues. Per the germline V gene, CDR1 is SGHRS and CDR2 is YFSETQ. The CDR3 loop is CASSSGTGLATREQYF. The CDR3 bases are TGCGCCAGCAGCTCTGGGACGGGACTAGCGACTCGCGAGCAGTACTTC.

The chain recombines TRBV28 with TRBJ2-3; TRBD1 matches at 8 bases. The CDR3 runs 14 residues. The V gene's germline CDR1 is MDHEN and CDR2 SYDVKM. The junction had 5 bases not matched to a gene; V was cut back by 5 bases and J by 4 bases. For the CDR3, the DNA is TGTGCCAGCAGTGGGACAGGATCTCCAGATACGCAGTATTTT. This encodes CASSGTGSPDTQYF.

The chain links TRBV5-4 to TRBJ1-2; no reliable D call. The germline V gene encodes CDR1 SGHNT and CDR2 YYREEE (reference sequence). Trimming took 3 bases from V and 0 from J, leaving 12 bases between them. The CDR3 runs 15 residues. The CDR3 protein is CASSSPTLPNYGYTF. The CDR3 DNA follows: TGTGCCAGCAGCTCCCCTACCCTCCCTAACTATGGCTACACCTTC.

The J gene is TRBJ2-4, the V gene TRBV19, with D maybe TRBD1 (5 bases). Per germline, CDR1 LNHDA and CDR2 SQIVND (reference sequence). V lost 4 bases and J lost 5, with 15 bases in between. The CDR3 is made up of 15 amino acids. For the CDR3, the DNA is TGTGCCAGTAGTAGTTACCCCACCAGGGAAAACATTCAGTACTTC. It yields the protein CASSSYPTRENIQYF.

The chain links TRBV11-2 to TRBJ1-2; TRBD1 might be the D (6 bases). CDR3 length equals 13 residues. V shed 5 bases and J shed 5 bases, with 12 bases lying between them. Germline CDR1 and CDR2: SGHAT and FQNNGV. CDR3 in amino acids: CASSEGRGYGYTF. The CDR3, as DNA: TGTGCCAGCAGCGAGGGCAGGGGATATGGCTACACCTTC.

The chain has TRBV7-9 and TRBJ2-7, with D perhaps matching TRBD2 (6 bases). The CDR3 loop spans 16 amino acids. The germline CDR1 and CDR2 sequences are SEHNR and FQNEAQ (reference sequence). Trimming left V 5 bases short and J 2 bases short, with 19 bases between. CDR3 sequence reads: CASSPLGGQGPYEQYF. The CDR3 bases are TGTGCCAGCAGCCCCTTGGGGGGTCAGGGTCCCTACGAGCAGTACTTC.

V and J are TRBV2 and TRBJ2-5; no clear D. With 4 bases removed from V and 1 base from J, the gap between germline ends came to 10 bases. The length of the CDR3 is 14 residues. Per germline, CDR1 SNHLY and CDR2 FYNNEI. This CDR3 reads CASSGVTPQETQYF. As DNA, the CDR3 is TGTGCCAGCAGTGGTGTGACACCCCAAGAGACCCAGTACTTC.

The V and J genes are TRBV2 and TRBJ1-2; 7 positions agree with TRBD1. This CDR3 comprises 12 residues. The V segment lost 6 bases and the J segment 4 bases; nucleotides outside the gene matches: 2. Germline V gene lookup returns CDR1 SNHLY and CDR2 FYNNEI. CDR3 DNA: TGTGCCAGCAGGGCAGGGGGCTATGGCTACACCTTC. This encodes CASRAGGYGYTF.

The chain joins TRBV6-1 to TRBJ1-5, with unresolved D. From germline, CDR1 is MNHNS and CDR2 SASEGT. The CDR3 length is 14 residues. V lost 4 bases and J lost 7, with 14 bases in between. The CDR3 DNA is TGTGCCAGCAGTGCAGCGGGCGTTGGCCAGCCCCAGCATTTT. Protein: CASSAAGVGQPQHF.

For the CDR3, the DNA is TGTGCCAGCAGCGTAGCGGGGACAGGAAGTATGAACACTGAAGCTTTCTTT. Amino acids: CASSVAGTGSMNTEAFF. This chain links TRBV9 with TRBJ1-1; TRBD1 matches 8 bases. CDR3 length equals 17 residues. Germline CDR1 and CDR2: SGDLS and YYNGEE. V lost 0 bases and J lost 0; bases outside the gene matches: 7.